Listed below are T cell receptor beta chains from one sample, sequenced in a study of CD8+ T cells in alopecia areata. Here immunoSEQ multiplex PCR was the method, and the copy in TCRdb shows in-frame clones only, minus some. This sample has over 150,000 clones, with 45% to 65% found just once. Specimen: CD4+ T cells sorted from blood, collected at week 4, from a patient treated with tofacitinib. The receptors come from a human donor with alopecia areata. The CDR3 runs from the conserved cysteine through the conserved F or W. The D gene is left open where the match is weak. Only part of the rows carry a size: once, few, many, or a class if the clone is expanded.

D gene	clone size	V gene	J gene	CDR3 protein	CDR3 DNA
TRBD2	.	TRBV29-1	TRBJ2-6	CSVEEARGGSGANVLTF	TGCAGCGTTGAAGAAGCGCGGGGAGGGTCAGGGGCCAACGTCCTGACTTTC
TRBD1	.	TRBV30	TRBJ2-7	CAWSLTGGYEQYF	TGTGCCTGGAGTCTCACAGGGGGCTACGAGCAGTACTTC
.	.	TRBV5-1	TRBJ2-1	CASSSYSGDEQFF	TGCGCCAGCAGCTCCTACTCAGGGGATGAGCAGTTCTTC
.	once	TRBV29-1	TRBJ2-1	CSDLQGARGNEQFF	TGCAGCGACCTCCAGGGAGCAAGGGGGAATGAGCAGTTCTTC
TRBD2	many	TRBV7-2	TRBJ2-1	CASSFRLAGGSLYNEQFF	TGTGCCAGCAGCTTCCGACTAGCGGGGGGTTCCCTTTACAATGAGCAGTTCTTC
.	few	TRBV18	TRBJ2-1	CASSRQSYNEQFF	TGTGCCAGCTCACGACAGTCCTACAATGAGCAGTTCTTC
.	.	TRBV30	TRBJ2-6	CAWSSIGFSGANVLTF	TGTGCCTGGAGTTCAATAGGCTTCTCTGGGGCCAACGTCCTGACTTTC
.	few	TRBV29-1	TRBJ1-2	CSVEMGRYGYTF	TGCAGCGTTGAGATGGGACGCTATGGCTACACCTTC
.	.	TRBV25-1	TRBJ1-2	CASSGAPGGSDYGYTF	TGTGCCAGCAGTGGTGCCCCGGGGGGATCGGACTATGGCTACACCTTC
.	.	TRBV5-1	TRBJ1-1	CASMGRAGSTEAFF	TGCGCCAGCATGGGGAGGGCAGGCAGCACTGAAGCTTTCTTT
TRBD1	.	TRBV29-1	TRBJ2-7	CSVETGGYYEQYF	TGCAGCGTTGAAACAGGGGGCTACTACGAGCAGTACTTC
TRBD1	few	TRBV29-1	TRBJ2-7	CSVDIQGASYEQYF	TGCAGCGTTGATATTCAGGGGGCATCCTACGAGCAGTACTTC
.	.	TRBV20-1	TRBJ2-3	CSAETDTQYF	TGCAGTGCTGAAACAGATACGCAGTATTTT
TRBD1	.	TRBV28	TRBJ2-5	CASRGQGQETQYF	TGTGCCAGCAGGGGACAGGGGCAAGAGACCCAGTACTTC
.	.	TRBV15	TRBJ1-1	CATSREWDTTEAFF	TGTGCCACCAGCAGAGAATGGGACACTACTGAAGCTTTCTTT
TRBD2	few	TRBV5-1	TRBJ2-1	CASSRNLADGGNEQFF	TGCGCCAGCAGCCGCAATTTAGCTGACGGGGGGAATGAGCAGTTCTTC
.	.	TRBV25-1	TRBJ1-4	CASSVQSQEKLFF	TGTGCCAGCAGTGTCCAAAGCCAGGAAAAACTGTTTTTT
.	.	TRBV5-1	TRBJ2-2	CASSLDSTGELFF	TGCGCCAGCAGCTTGGATAGCACCGGGGAGCTGTTTTTT
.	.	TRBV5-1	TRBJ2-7	CASSYVEGGEQYF	TGCGCCAGCAGCTATGTAGAGGGAGGCGAGCAGTACTTC
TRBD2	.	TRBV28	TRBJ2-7	CASSLRGSEQYF	TGTGCCAGCAGTTTGCGGGGGTCCGAGCAGTACTTC
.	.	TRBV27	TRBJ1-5	CASSIRDGQPQHF	TGTGCCAGCAGTATCCGAGACGGACAGCCCCAGCATTTT
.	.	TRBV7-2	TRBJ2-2	CASSLVAGAGELFF	TGTGCCAGCAGCTTAGTTGCAGGGGCCGGGGAGCTGTTTTTT
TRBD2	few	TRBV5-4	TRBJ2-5	CASSLAATSGRRTQYF	TGTGCCAGCAGCTTGGCCGCGACTAGCGGGAGGCGGACCCAGTACTTC
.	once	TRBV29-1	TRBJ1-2	CSVDGDYEQSGHTF	TGCAGCGTTGATGGAGACTACGAGCAGTCAGGTCACACCTTC
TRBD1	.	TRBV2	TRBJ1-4	CAKQLPGQGNEKLFF	TGTGCCAAACAACTCCCGGGACAGGGGAATGAAAAACTGTTTTTT
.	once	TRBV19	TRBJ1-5	CASSMVGGNQPQHF	TGTGCCAGTAGTATGGTAGGGGGGAATCAGCCCCAGCATTTT
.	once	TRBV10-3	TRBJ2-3	CAIEERHTQYF	TGTGCCATCGAGGAGCGTCATACGCAGTATTTT
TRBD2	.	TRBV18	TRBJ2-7	CASSPTSGFGEQYF	TGTGCCAGCTCACCTACTAGCGGGTTTGGCGAGCAGTACTTC
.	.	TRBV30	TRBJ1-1	CAWGMNTEAFF	TGTGCCTGGGGGATGAACACTGAAGCTTTCTTT
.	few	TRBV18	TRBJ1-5	CASSNRGGKGYDQPQHF	TGTGCCAGCTCGAATCGAGGAGGGAAGGGGTACGATCAGCCCCAGCATTTT
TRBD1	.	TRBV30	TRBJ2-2	CAWSVQGYTGELFF	TGTGCCTGGAGCGTACAGGGGTACACCGGGGAGCTGTTTTTT
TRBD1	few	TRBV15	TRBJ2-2	CATSRNLQGAGGELFF	TGTGCCACCAGCAGAAACTTACAGGGGGCAGGCGGGGAGCTGTTTTTT
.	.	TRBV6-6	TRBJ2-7	CASSYQQGSSYEQYF	TGTGCCAGCAGTTATCAACAGGGTTCATCCTACGAGCAGTACTTC
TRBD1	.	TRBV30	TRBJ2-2	CAWDRGDTGELFF	TGTGCCTGGGACAGGGGGGACACCGGGGAGCTGTTTTTT
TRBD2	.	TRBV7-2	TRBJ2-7	CASSLAQTSFHEQYF	TGTGCCAGCAGCTTAGCACAGACTAGCTTCCACGAGCAGTACTTC
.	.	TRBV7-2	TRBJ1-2	CASSLAPTDYGYTF	TGTGCCAGCAGCTTAGCCCCGACAGACTATGGCTACACCTTC
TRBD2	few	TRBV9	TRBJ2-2	CASSRGGANTGELFF	TGTGCCAGCAGCCGGGGGGGAGCGAACACCGGGGAGCTGTTTTTT
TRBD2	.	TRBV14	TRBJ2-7	CASSPQRGRAYEQYF	TGTGCCAGCAGCCCCCAGCGGGGGCGGGCCTACGAGCAGTACTTC
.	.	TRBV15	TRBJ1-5	CATSRGLDKTQPQHF	TGTGCCACCAGCAGAGGACTCGATAAAACACAGCCCCAGCATTTT
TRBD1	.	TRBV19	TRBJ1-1	CASSARGQANTEAFF	TGTGCCAGTAGTGCAAGAGGACAGGCGAACACTGAAGCTTTCTTT
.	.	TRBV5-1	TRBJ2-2	CASSRALSGELFF	TGCGCCAGCAGCAGGGCCCTCTCCGGGGAGCTGTTTTTT
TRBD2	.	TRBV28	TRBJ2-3	CASPPGASGRTDTQYF	TGTGCCAGCCCCCCCGGCGCTAGCGGACGCACAGATACGCAGTATTTT
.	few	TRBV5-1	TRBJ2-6	CASSTDINSGANVLTF	TGCGCCAGCAGCACGGACATTAACTCTGGGGCCAACGTCCTGACTTTC
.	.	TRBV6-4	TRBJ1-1	CASSASFGSHTEAFF	TGTGCCAGCAGTGCCTCCTTTGGGAGCCACACTGAAGCTTTCTTT
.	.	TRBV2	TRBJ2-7	CASSERRGEQYF	TGTGCCAGCAGTGAACGGAGGGGGGAGCAGTACTTC
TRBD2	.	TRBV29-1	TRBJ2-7	CSVVSSGATYEQYF	TGCAGCGTTGTCTCTAGCGGGGCTACCTACGAGCAGTACTTC
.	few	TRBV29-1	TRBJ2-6	CSADSLGDRSGANVLTF	TGCAGCGCTGACTCCTTAGGGGATAGGTCTGGGGCCAACGTCCTGACTTTC
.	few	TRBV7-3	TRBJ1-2	CASSLSAGSYGYTF	TGTGCCAGCAGCTTATCAGCAGGGAGCTATGGCTACACCTTC
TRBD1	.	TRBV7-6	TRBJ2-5	CASSLGDRAWETQYF	TGTGCCAGCAGCTTAGGGGACAGGGCATGGGAGACCCAGTACTTC
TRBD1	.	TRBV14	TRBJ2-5	CASSQNTGAQETQYF	TGTGCCAGCAGCCAAAATACAGGGGCCCAAGAGACCCAGTACTTC
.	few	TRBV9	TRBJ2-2	CASGEEELFF	TGTGCCAGCGGGGAGGAGGAGCTGTTTTTT
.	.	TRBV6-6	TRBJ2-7	CASSPSGYEQYF	TGTGCCAGCAGCCCCTCGGGCTACGAGCAGTACTTC
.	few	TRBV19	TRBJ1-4	CASSMRGSDEKLFF	TGTGCCAGTAGTATGCGGGGGAGTGACGAAAAACTGTTTTTT
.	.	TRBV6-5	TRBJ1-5	CASSYGAEGPQHF	TGTGCCAGCAGTTACGGGGCAGAGGGGCCCCAGCATTTT
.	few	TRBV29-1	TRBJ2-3	CSGGQGRTDTQYF	TGCAGCGGAGGGCAGGGCCGCACAGATACGCAGTATTTT
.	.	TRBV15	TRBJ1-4	CATSTPRTNEKLFF	TGTGCCACCAGCACACCCCGGACTAATGAAAAACTGTTTTTT
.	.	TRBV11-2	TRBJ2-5	CASSLDGETQYF	TGTGCCAGCAGCTTAGATGGAGAGACCCAGTACTTC
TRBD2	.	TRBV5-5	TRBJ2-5	CASSLPRTSGQETQYF	TGTGCCAGCAGCTTGCCAAGGACTAGCGGGCAAGAGACCCAGTACTTC
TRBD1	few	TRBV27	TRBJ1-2	CASRRTGNGYTF	TGTGCCAGCAGGAGGACAGGGAATGGCTACACCTTC
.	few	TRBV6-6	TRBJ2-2	CASSDRGTGELFF	TGTGCCAGCAGTGATCGGGGCACCGGGGAGCTGTTTTTT